This T cell receptor beta chain was identified in a study of blood T cell repertoires in COVID-19. Study summary: Whether acute or convalescent, the COVID-19 samples came from the United States, Italy and Spain.

Participants came from about 23 US areas, aged about 18 to 89 years. Individuals in the exposed group had encountered a COVID-19 case within 2 weeks preceding study entry. Using immunoSEQ multiplex PCR, the repertoire was profiled, and TCRdb retains in-frame clones only, with some absent. The table includes 140,000 or so clones, approximately 80% detected once. The clonotype was recovered from a woman aged 18-29 years who had been exposed to COVID-19. Input material: PBMCs or T cells enriched from blood (not recorded which).

In DNA form, the CDR3 reads TGTGCCAGCAGCTTCCCCATGACAGGGGGCACAACTAACGGGGAGCTGTTTTTT. It is translated as CASSFPMTGGTTNGELFF. The genes are TRBV7-8 and TRBJ2-2; 10 positions agree with TRBD1. This CDR3 has 18 residues. The germline V gene has CDR1 SGHVS and CDR2 FQNEAQ. Losses at the gene ends were 3 bases for V and 7 bases for J; bases not matched to a gene: 14.